This TCR beta chain was profiled in a study of OX40 agonist ivuxolimab in advanced cancers. Study summary: Patients were given ivuxolimab, an antibody that agonizes OX40 (CD134). Study outcomes and limitations: Some patients without response likewise showed low normalized clonal expansion.

On this clone itself: Its antigen is not known. Other DNA sequences in this sample translate to the same CDR3.

Exclusion of a patient followed from autoimmune disease history or systemic immunosuppression. Germline V lookup: CDR1 MNHNY, CDR2 SVGAGI (reference sequence). V lost 0 bases, J lost 2 bases, and 7 bases lay in between. This CDR3 is built from 14 residues. Sequenced by immunoSEQ multiplex PCR; TCRdb stores in-frame clones only, minus some. The sample contains tens of thousands of clones, 87% of which appear only once. The chain couples TRBV6-6 to TRBJ1-2, with D unclear. The input for sequencing was CD4+ or CD8+ T cells sorted from blood, taken in a trial of the OX40 agonist ivuxolimab. The sequence was collected from an adult with an advanced solid tumor such as melanoma, head and neck, liver or kidney cancer. This chain's CDR3 is CASSYSTGNYGYTF. The CDR3 region has the DNA TGTGCCAGCAGTTACTCTACCGGCAACTATGGCTACACCTTC.